This T cell receptor (beta chain) derives from a study of shared clonotypes between healthy human individuals. Regarding the study as a whole: Owing to a small donor count, the genetic and exposure-history diversity represented was limited.

Using approximately 200 ng DNA, approximately 30,000 T cell genomes, the sorted-subset replicate PCRs were run. Assay: immunoSEQ multiplex PCR; the TCRdb copy retains only in-frame clones and omits some. This sample has nearly 1,000,000 clones, with over 75% found just once. Turning to this clone: Its antigen is as yet unknown.

The V and J ends lost 6 bases and 5 bases respectively, with 13 bases between them. Germline CDR1 MDHEN, CDR2 SYDVKM. The CDR3 extends over 13 amino acids. CD4+ cell separation produced CD45RA+ naive and CD45RA-negative memory subsets. Source material: memory CD4+ T cells sorted from blood. Subset specified: CD45RA-negative fraction. The V and J genes are TRBV28 and TRBJ2-5, with D perhaps matching TRBD2 (5 bases). The clonotype was recovered from a man younger than 30 in good health. The CDR3 is CASSRGIWETQYF. For the CDR3, the DNA is TGTGCCAGCAGCCGGGGTATTTGGGAGACCCAGTACTTC.